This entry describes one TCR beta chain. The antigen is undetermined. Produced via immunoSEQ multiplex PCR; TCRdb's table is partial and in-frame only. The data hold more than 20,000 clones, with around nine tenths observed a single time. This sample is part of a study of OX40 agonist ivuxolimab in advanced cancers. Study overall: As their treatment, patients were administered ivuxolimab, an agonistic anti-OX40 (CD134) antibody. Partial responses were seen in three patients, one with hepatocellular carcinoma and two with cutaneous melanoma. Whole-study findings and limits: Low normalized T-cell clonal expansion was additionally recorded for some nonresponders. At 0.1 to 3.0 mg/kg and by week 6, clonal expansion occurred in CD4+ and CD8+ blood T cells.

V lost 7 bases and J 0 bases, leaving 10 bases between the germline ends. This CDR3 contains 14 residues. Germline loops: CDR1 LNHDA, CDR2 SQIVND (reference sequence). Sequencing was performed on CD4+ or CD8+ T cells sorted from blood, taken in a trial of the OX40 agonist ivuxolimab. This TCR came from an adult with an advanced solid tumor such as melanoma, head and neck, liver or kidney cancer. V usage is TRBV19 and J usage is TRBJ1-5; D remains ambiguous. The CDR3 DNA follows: TGTGCCAGTAAAGGACTTTATAGCAATCAGCCCCAGCATTTT. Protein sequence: CASKGLYSNQPQHF.